Listed below are T cell receptor beta chains from one sample, sequenced in a study of T cells in Graves' hyperthyroidism and ophthalmopathy. MiXCR, applied by TCRdb to the multiplex PCR reads, yields one record per CDR3 protein. The data show some 500,000 distinct CDR3 sequences, more than 15% seen once. Sequenced material: blood. The receptor source for this set is a woman aged 25 to 39 with Graves' ophthalmopathy. Both conserved end residues are part of each CDR3. Each record gives: J gene, D gene, V gene, clone size, CDR3 DNA, CDR3 protein. D genes are given only for firm matches. Clone size is not always given. Where it is, it says once, few, many or a class for expanded clones.

TRBJ2-2	TRBD2	TRBV7-2	few	TGTGCCAGCAGCTTATGGGGACTAGCGGTCAACACCGGGGAGCTGTTTTTT	CASSLWGLAVNTGELFF
TRBJ2-3	.	TRBV28	many	TGTGCCAGCAGTGCCCCCGGACAGATGGGGTTGGGCACAGATACGCAGTATTTT	CASSAPGQMGLGTDTQYF
TRBJ2-1	.	TRBV7-8	.	TGTGCCAGCAGCTTAAGGCGGGAAGGTGAGCAGTTCTTC	CASSLRREGEQFF
TRBJ2-5	.	TRBV7-6	.	TGTGCCAGCAGCTCCACAGGGATTGAGCAAGAGACCCAGTACTTC	CASSSTGIEQETQYF
TRBJ2-1	.	TRBV29-1	many	TGCAGCGTCGCGCAATACAATGAGCAGTTCTTC	CSVAQYNEQFF
TRBJ2-5	.	TRBV12-3/TRBV12-4	many	TGTGCCAGCAGTTTGAGGGGCGGAGAGACCCAGTACTTC	CASSLRGGETQYF
TRBJ2-2	TRBD1	TRBV19	few	TGTGCCACAAACAGGGGTATCGACACCGGGGAGCTGTTTTTT	CATNRGIDTGELFF
TRBJ2-2	.	TRBV28	few	TGTGCCAGCAGTTTGGATTCCAGTGGGGGCACCGGGGAGCTGTTTTTT	CASSLDSSGGTGELFF
TRBJ2-5	.	TRBV2	many	TGTGCCAGCAGTGCCGGGTGGCGGGAGACCCAGTACTTC	CASSAGWRETQYF
TRBJ1-2	.	TRBV2	many	TGTGCCTCTCGATACAGGGCAACTACTCTCCTGGGCTACACCTTC	CASRYRATTLLGYTF
TRBJ1-5	.	TRBV29-1	many	TGCAGCGTTGTACCTCCGGGACCCTCGGTCAATCAGCCCCAGCATTTT	CSVVPPGPSVNQPQHF
TRBJ1-6	.	TRBV27	.	TGTGCCACCACCCCGAGGCGGGGCTCACCCCTCCACTTT	CATTPRRGSPLHF
TRBJ2-1	TRBD2	TRBV20-1	many	TGCAGTGCCTTTTGGTCTAGCGGGGCCAATGAGCAGTTCTTC	CSAFWSSGANEQFF
TRBJ2-5	.	TRBV20-1	few	TGCAGTGCTCAAGCGGTAGAAGAGACCCAGTACTTC	CSAQAVEETQYF
TRBJ1-1	TRBD1	TRBV7-9	few	TGTGCCAGCAGCGTGGGACAGGGGACTGAAGCTTTCTTT	CASSVGQGTEAFF
TRBJ2-5	.	TRBV7-9	.	TGTGCCAGCAGCGGGGTGCCTTTGGAGACCCAGTACTTC	CASSGVPLETQYF
TRBJ1-1	.	TRBV9	many	TGTGCCAGCAGCTTGAGGGCCATGAACACTGAAGCTTTCTTT	CASSLRAMNTEAFF
TRBJ2-1	.	TRBV14	.	TGTGCCAGCAGCATACCAAATTCAGGTCTAAGTGAGCAGTTCTTC	CASSIPNSGLSEQFF
TRBJ1-1	.	TRBV2	.	TGTGCCAGCAGTGTAATTCAGAGGAACACTGAAGCTTTCTTT	CASSVIQRNTEAFF
TRBJ1-6	TRBD1	TRBV6-1	many	TGTGCCAGCAGTGACAGGGGGGATAATTCACCCCTCCACTTT	CASSDRGDNSPLHF
TRBJ2-7	.	TRBV14	.	TGTGCCAGCAGCCAAGAAGTGAAGCAGTACTTC	CASSQEVKQYF
TRBJ1-2	TRBD1	TRBV6-6	many	TGTGCCAGCAGTTACAACGACAGGGCTGGCTACACCTTC	CASSYNDRAGYTF
TRBJ2-7	TRBD1	TRBV19	.	TGTGCCAGTATCGGGGACAGCCCCTACGAGCAGTACTTC	CASIGDSPYEQYF
TRBJ1-1	.	TRBV12-3/TRBV12-4	.	TGTGCCAGCAGTTTTCTCAGGGCCGAAGCTTTCTTT	CASSFLRAEAFF
TRBJ1-1	.	TRBV2	many	TGTGCCAGCAGCTATAGGACAGCCCATAACACTGAAGCTTTCTTT	CASSYRTAHNTEAFF
TRBJ2-3	TRBD2	TRBV5-6	.	TGTGCCAGCAGCGGCAGGACTAGCGGGAGGGGGGCAGATACGCAGTATTTT	CASSGRTSGRGADTQYF
TRBJ1-1	.	TRBV6-6	.	TGTGCCAGCAGTTACTTTACAGGGCGAAACACTGAAGCTTTCTTT	CASSYFTGRNTEAFF
TRBJ2-7	.	TRBV6-1	many	TGTGCCAGCAGCCCTTACGACTCCTACGAGCAGTACTTC	CASSPYDSYEQYF
TRBJ2-1	.	TRBV5-1	many	TGCGCCAGCAGCTTGGCCGATGATGAGCAGTTCTTC	CASSLADDEQFF